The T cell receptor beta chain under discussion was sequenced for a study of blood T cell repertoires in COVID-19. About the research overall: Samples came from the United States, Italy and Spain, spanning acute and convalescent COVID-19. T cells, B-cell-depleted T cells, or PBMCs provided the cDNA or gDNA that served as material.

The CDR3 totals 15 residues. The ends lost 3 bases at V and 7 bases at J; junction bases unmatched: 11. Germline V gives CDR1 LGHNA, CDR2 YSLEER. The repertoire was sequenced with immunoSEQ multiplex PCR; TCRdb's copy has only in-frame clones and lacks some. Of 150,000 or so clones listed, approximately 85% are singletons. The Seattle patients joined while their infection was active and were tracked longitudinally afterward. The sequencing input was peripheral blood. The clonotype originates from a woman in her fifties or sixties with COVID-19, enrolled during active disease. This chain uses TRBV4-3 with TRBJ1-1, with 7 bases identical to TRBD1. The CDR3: CASSHRTGTRLEAFF. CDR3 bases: TGCGCCAGCAGCCATAGGACAGGTACCCGCCTTGAAGCTTTCTTT.